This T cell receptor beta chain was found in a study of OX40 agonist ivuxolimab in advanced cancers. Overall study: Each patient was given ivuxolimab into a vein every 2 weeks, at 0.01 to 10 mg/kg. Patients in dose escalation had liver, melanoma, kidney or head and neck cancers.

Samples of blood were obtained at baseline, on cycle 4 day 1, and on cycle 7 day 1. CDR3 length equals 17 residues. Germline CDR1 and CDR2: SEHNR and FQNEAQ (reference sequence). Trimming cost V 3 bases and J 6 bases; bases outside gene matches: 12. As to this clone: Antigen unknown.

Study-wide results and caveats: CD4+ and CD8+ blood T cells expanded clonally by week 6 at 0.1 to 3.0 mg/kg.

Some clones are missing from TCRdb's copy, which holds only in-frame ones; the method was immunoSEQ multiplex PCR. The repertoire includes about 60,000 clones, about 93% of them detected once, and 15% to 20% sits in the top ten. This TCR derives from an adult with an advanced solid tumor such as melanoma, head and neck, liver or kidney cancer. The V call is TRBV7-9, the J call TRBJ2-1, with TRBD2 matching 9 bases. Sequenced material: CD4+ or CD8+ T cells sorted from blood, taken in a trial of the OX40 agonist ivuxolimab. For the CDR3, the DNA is TGTGCCAGCAGCTTCCACCCCCCGGGACTAGCAAGCAATGAGCAGTTCTTC. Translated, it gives CASSFHPPGLASNEQFF.